This T cell receptor (beta chain) was recovered during a study of breast tumors, draining lymph nodes, adjacent tissues. Whole-study results and caveats: Most tumor T cells seemingly derive from lymph node, then expand in tumor. Luminal-like breast cancer showed significantly greater tumor-nontumor repertoire similarity than basal-like breast cancer did. Tumor repertoires ranked between lymph nodes and nontumor tissue in diversity, with V and J gene preferences.

Note on this clonotype: Its antigen remains unknown.

This CDR3 has 12 amino acids. The V segment lost 2 bases and the J segment 7 bases; nucleotides outside the gene matches: 1. Germline CDR1 is SGHNT and CDR2 is YYREEE (reference sequence). One entry per CDR3 protein, called by TCRdb with MiXCR from the multiplex PCR reads. The table records about 13,000 distinct CDR3 sequences, 50% of them present only once. This sequence was found in a female donor with breast cancer. Some clones in this sample may be carry-over from other donors' samples. The chain is built from TRBV5-4 and TRBJ1-1; TRBD1 matches at 8 bases. Source material: tumor-adjacent breast tissue. DNA of the CDR3: TGTGCCAGCAGCTTTGACAGGGGTGAAGCTTTCTTT. Protein product: CASSFDRGEAFF.